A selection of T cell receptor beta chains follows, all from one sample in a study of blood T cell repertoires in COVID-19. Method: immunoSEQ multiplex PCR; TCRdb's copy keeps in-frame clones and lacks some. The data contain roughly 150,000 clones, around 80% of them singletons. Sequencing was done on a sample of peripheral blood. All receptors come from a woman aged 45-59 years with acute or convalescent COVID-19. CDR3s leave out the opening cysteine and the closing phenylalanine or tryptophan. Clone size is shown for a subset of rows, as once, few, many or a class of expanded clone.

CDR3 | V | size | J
ASTSRDNGYT | TRBV6-6 | once | TRBJ1-2
ASSESNPRNEQF | TRBV25-1 | NA | TRBJ2-1
SVQDRSSNYGYT | TRBV29-1 | NA | TRBJ1-2
ASRPQGANTEAF | TRBV28 | NA | TRBJ1-1
ASSGGQGGYNQPQH | TRBV25-1 | once | TRBJ1-5
ASSPPGSSGNTIY | TRBV18 | NA | TRBJ1-3
ASSLLGGNSPLH | TRBV7-3 | NA | TRBJ1-6
ASSHGQRDEKLF | TRBV11-2 | NA | TRBJ1-4
ASSVAGEGYNEQF | TRBV9 | NA | TRBJ2-1
ASSSTGGRNTIY | TRBV11-2 | NA | TRBJ1-3
ASSDPGTGIYGYT | TRBV27 | NA | TRBJ1-2
ASKMSGGEETQY | TRBV2 | NA | TRBJ2-5
SVLRGGYEQY | TRBV29-1 | once | TRBJ2-7
ASSAKEAWTASNYGYT | TRBV21-1 | NA | TRBJ1-2
ASSIPIRVAAPIPIATNEKLF | TRBV19 | NA | TRBJ1-4
ASSFLVSGVSYEQY | TRBV5-4 | NA | TRBJ2-7
ASSSGLRNGNEQF | TRBV5-8 | NA | TRBJ2-1
ASRPGSGELF | TRBV12-3/TRBV12-4 | once | TRBJ2-2
ASSADGVDEQF | TRBV2 | NA | TRBJ2-1
ASRDRGNQPQH | TRBV6-5 | few | TRBJ1-5